One T cell receptor (beta chain) is described in this entry. Germline-derived CDR1 and CDR2 are SQVTM and ANQGSEA. This CDR3 has 13 amino acids. Trimming took 7 bases from V and 2 from J, leaving 14 bases between them. Assay used: immunoSEQ multiplex PCR; TCRdb lists only in-frame clones, some missing. The data show 46,000 or so clones, just under 85% seen once. This sample stems from a study of fetal regulatory T cell absence and autoimmunity. The sequenced material came from cord blood. This chain links TRBV29-1 with TRBJ2-5; the D gene is possibly TRBD2 (5 bases). This TCR was sampled from a newborn boy with IPEX syndrome. The CDR3 nucleotides are TGCAGCGCCTGGACTTCAACACAAGAGACCCAGTACTTC. Protein sequence: CSAWTSTQETQYF.